The 18 T cell receptor beta chains given below trace back to one sample, sequenced in a study of regulatory T cells in long-lasting Graves disease. As to time point: persistent/refractory GD, antithyroid drugs over 5 years with positive TRAb. The TCR library used RNA extracted from PBMCs. Construction of TCR beta libraries relied on iRepertoire HTBI primers and on Arm-PCR targeting CDR3 regions. TCRdb re-called the multiplex PCR reads through MiXCR, storing one row per CDR3 protein. The sample has roughly 300,000 distinct CDR3 sequences; about 19% are singletons. The sequencing here drew on peripheral blood mononuclear cells (PBMCs), taken when the disease was refractory, from a patient treated with antithyroid drugs. The receptors here all came from a female donor with Graves disease.

This clonotype appeared many times. The chain uses TRBV6-1 and TRBJ2-2, with D tentatively TRBD1 (5 bases). The CDR3 is 16 amino acids. Germline values: CDR1 MNHNS, CDR2 SASEGT. V dropped 1 base and J dropped 7 bases, with 16 bases sitting between them. The CDR3 DNA sequence: TGTGCCAGCAGTGAAGTAGCAGGGAAAGGAAACGGGGAGCTGTTTTTT. It yields the protein CASSEVAGKGNGELFF.

J is TRBJ2-2 and V is TRBV5-1; 8 bases fit TRBD1. The CDR3 runs 15 residues. In germline, CDR1 is SGHRS, CDR2 YFSETQ. V shed 2 bases, J shed 5 bases, and the junction held 5 bases outside the gene matches. For the CDR3, the DNA is TGCGCCAGCAGCTTTGATAACAGGGGGACCGGGGAGCTGTTTTTT. This sequence encodes CASSFDNRGTGELFF.

This clonotype has a handful of counts. The chain employs TRBV20-1 and TRBJ1-1; D not resolved. The V end lost 1 base, the J end lost 5 bases, and 8 bases lay between the germline ends. The V gene's germline CDR1 is DFQATT and CDR2 SNEGSKA (reference sequence). CDR3 length: 12 residues. This CDR3 is CSARVGKTEAFF. CDR3 DNA: TGCAGTGCTAGAGTAGGTAAGACTGAAGCTTTCTTT.

A single count supports this clonotype. V and J are TRBV6-5 and TRBJ1-3, with a tentative D call TRBD1 (5 bases). The V and J ends lost 4 bases and 0 bases respectively, with 10 bases between them. CDR3 length: 15 amino acids. Germline V CDR1 and CDR2: MNHEY, SVGAGI. The CDR3, as DNA: TGTGCCAGCAGTTTGGGGCAGCTCTCTGGAAACACCATATATTTT. It encodes CASSLGQLSGNTIYF.

This clonotype was seen a few times. The chain employs TRBV9 and TRBJ1-1, with 11 positions matching TRBD1. Germline CDR1 is SGDLS and CDR2 is YYNGEE. CDR3 length: 16 amino acids. After removal of 0 bases from V and 0 bases from J, the junction contained 1 base not matched to a gene. CDR3 DNA sequence: TGTGCCAGCAGCGTAGGGACAGGGGGCATGAACACTGAAGCTTTCTTT. This encodes CASSVGTGGMNTEAFF.

This clonotype was detected many times. This chain uses TRBV30 with TRBJ1-6, with 8 bases that match TRBD1. This CDR3 spans 14 amino acids. CDR1 is GTSNPN, CDR2 SVGIG, per germline (reference sequence). The J segment lost 10 bases and the V segment lost 3 bases, leaving 8 bases of the junction unmatched. DNA for the CDR3: TGTGCCTGGAGCGCGACAGGGGTCAAGTCACCCCTCCACTTT. Residues: CAWSATGVKSPLHF. The full variable domain, its missing parts supplied by reference TRBV30 and TRBJ1-6, is SQTIHQWPATLVQPVGSPLSLECTVEGTSNPNLYWYRQAAGRGLQLLFYSVGIGQISSEVPQNLSASRPQDRQFILSSKKLLLSDSGFYLCAWSATGVKSPLHFGNGTRLTVT.

In its sample, this clonotype was seen many times. The chain uses TRBV29-1 and TRBJ2-7; tentative D call: TRBD2 (5 bases). Germline V lookup: CDR1 SQVTM, CDR2 ANQGSEA. Trimming cost V 7 bases and J 6 bases, with 22 bases left between them. The CDR3 extends over 14 amino acids. CDR3 residues: CSGGPEVGMGEQYF. CDR3 sequence (DNA): TGCAGCGGAGGGCCGGAGGTGGGGATGGGCGAGCAGTACTTC.

This clonotype was counted at least ten times. J is TRBJ1-5 and V is TRBV12-3 or TRBV12-4, with D possibly TRBD1 on 6 matching bases. This CDR3 is 15 amino acids long. Trimming removed 6 bases from V and 1 base from J, with 13 bases in between. CDR3 nucleotide sequence: TGTGCCAGCAGGGTGGGGGGCGGGAGCAATCAGCCCCAGCATTTT. It yields the protein CASRVGGGSNQPQHF.

This clonotype has ten or more counts. V gene TRBV7-2 combines with J gene TRBJ1-6, with D hard to call. The CDR3 runs 16 residues. CDR1 and CDR2 from the germline V gene are SGHTA and FQGNSA. The ends were cut back, 1 base at V and 10 bases at J, with 17 bases in the middle. The CDR3 here is CASSLDVFPTGSPLHF. For the CDR3, the DNA is TGTGCCAGCAGCTTAGACGTCTTCCCTACGGGGTCACCCCTCCACTTT.

The V gene is TRBV13, the J gene TRBJ1-6; maybe TRBD1 (6 bases). The CDR3 totals 19 residues. With 5 bases removed from V and 5 bases from J, the gap between germline ends came to 25 bases. CDR1 PRHDT and CDR2 FYEKMQ come from the germline V gene (reference sequence). CDR3 sequence: CASSQGTPFSRPHNSPLHF. CDR3 sequence (DNA): TGTGCCAGCAGCCAAGGGACACCTTTCTCCCGACCACATAATTCACCCCTCCACTTT.

This clonotype appeared many times. The chain has TRBV6-1 and TRBJ1-5; D unclear. The CDR3 runs to 14 residues. Trimming pared 0 bases from V and 11 bases from J, leaving 14 bases between. Per germline, CDR1 MNHNS and CDR2 SASEGT. DNA for the CDR3: TGTGCCAGCAGTGAAGCCTCGGGAATTCTGGCCCAGCATTTT. It codes for CASSEASGILAQHF.

This clonotype was observed a few times. The gene calls are TRBV3-1 and TRBJ2-5; D is ambiguous. CDR3 length: 13 amino acids. Germline assignment: CDR1 LGHDT and CDR2 YNNKEL (reference sequence). V was pared by 4 bases and J by 9 bases, with 15 bases between. CDR3 loop: CASSPSHVSSQYF. Written as DNA, the CDR3 is TGTGCCAGCAGCCCTTCACACGTCTCGTCCCAGTACTTC.

Many counts were recorded for this clonotype. This rearrangement joins TRBV6-1 to TRBJ2-5; no clear D gene. Germline CDR1 MNHNS, CDR2 SASEGT. The CDR3 runs 14 residues. V was pared by 5 bases and J by 1 base, with 11 bases between. The DNA of the CDR3 is TGTGCCAGCAGTCCACTCACCTTCCAAGAGACCCAGTACTTC. Residues: CASSPLTFQETQYF.

The gene calls are TRBV6-2 or TRBV6-3 and TRBJ1-4; no reliable D call. The CDR3 is made up of 13 amino acids. V dropped 6 bases and J dropped 7 bases, with 12 bases sitting between them. Germline CDR1 reads MNHEY; CDR2 reads SVGEGT. CDR3 protein: CASSTLLTEKLFF. In DNA form, the CDR3 reads TGTGCCAGCAGCACCTTATTGACTGAAAAACTGTTTTTT.

The V call is TRBV29-1, the J call TRBJ2-1, with 7 positions matching TRBD2. The CDR3 sequence is 16 residues long. V dropped 4 bases and J dropped 0; count of bases not matched to a gene: 9. Germline V lookup: CDR1 SQVTM, CDR2 ANQGSEA. CDR3: CSVAAGPQSSYNEQFF. The CDR3 DNA follows: TGCAGCGTTGCAGCGGGGCCACAGAGCTCCTACAATGAGCAGTTCTTC.

A note on this clonotype: A far larger clone differs by one base, so this is likely a read error. The genes are TRBV6-2 or TRBV6-3 and TRBJ1-1, with D maybe TRBD1 (6 bases). Germline V gene lookup returns CDR1 MNHEY and CDR2 SVGEGT. This CDR3 has 14 residues. Trimming stripped 8 bases from V and 1 base from J, with 14 bases between. The CDR3 DNA follows: TGTGCCAGCTTTCGACCGGGACAGAACACTGAAGCTTTCTTT. Its translation is CASFRPGQNTEAFF.

This clonotype was seen at least ten times. CDR3 sequence (DNA): TGTGCCACCGATCGGGCCCGGAACACTGAAGCTTTCTTT. The encoded protein is CATDRARNTEAFF. This chain uses TRBV15 with TRBJ1-1; D is uncertain. The length of the CDR3 is 13 residues. Trimming shortened V by 8 bases and J by 1 base, and 11 bases separated the two germline ends. CDR1 and CDR2 (germline): LNHNV, YYDKDF (reference sequence).

Many counts were recorded for this clonotype. V and J are TRBV7-6 and TRBJ2-5; D gene unclear. V lost 7 bases, J lost 2 bases, and 14 bases lay in between. The CDR3 runs 14 residues. Germline CDR1 and CDR2: SGHVS and FNYEAQ. This CDR3 is CASTSQDGQETQYF. Here the CDR3 DNA reads TGTGCCAGCACCAGCCAGGACGGACAAGAGACCCAGTACTTC.